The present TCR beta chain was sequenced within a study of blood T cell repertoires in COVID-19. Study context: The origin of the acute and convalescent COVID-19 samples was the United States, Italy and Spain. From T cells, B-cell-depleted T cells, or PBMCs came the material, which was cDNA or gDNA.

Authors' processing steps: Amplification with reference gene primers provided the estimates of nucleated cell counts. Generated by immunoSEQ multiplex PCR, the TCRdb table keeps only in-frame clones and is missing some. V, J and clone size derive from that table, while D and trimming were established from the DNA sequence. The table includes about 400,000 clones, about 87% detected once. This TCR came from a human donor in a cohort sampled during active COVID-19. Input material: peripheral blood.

CDR3 in amino acids: CASSQEAGEFTDTQYF. CDR3 bases: TGTGCCAGCAGCCAGGAAGCGGGGGAATTCACAGATACGCAGTATTTT. This chain uses TRBV3-1 (or the pseudogene TRBV3-2) with TRBJ2-3; the match to TRBD2 covers 8 bases. Germline V CDR1 and CDR2: LGHDT, YNNKEL (reference sequence). The CDR3 totals 16 residues. J was trimmed by 2 bases and V by 3 bases; bases with no gene match: 7.